The 8 T cell receptor beta chains listed next were all sequenced from one sample in a study of T cell changes during pregnancy in multiple sclerosis. TCRdb keeps only in-frame clones here, not all; method: immunoSEQ multiplex PCR. Of 50,000 or so clones listed, about 90% were seen once; the top ten hold roughly 0.59%. Specimen: CD4+ T cells from peripheral blood mononuclear cells, collected after pregnancy. All receptors come from a female donor with multiple sclerosis, enrolled in a pregnancy study.

The V and J genes are TRBV6-5 and TRBJ2-1; 12 bases line up with TRBD2. The CDR3 contains 15 residues. V gave up 6 bases and J gave up 8 bases; unmatched junction bases: 8. Germline-derived CDR1 and CDR2 are MNHEY and SVGAGI. This chain's CDR3 is CASSRLAGDHHEQFF. CDR3 coding DNA: TGTGCCAGCAGCCGACTAGCGGGAGATCATCATGAGCAGTTCTTC.

This chain uses TRBV7-9 with TRBJ2-5; D remains ambiguous. This CDR3 comprises 14 residues. The germline CDR1 and CDR2 sequences are SEHNR and FQNEAQ (reference sequence). Trimming left V 1 base short and J 2 bases short, with 8 bases between. CDR3 loop: CASSLGVEQETQYF. CDR3 nucleotide sequence: TGTGCCAGCAGCTTAGGGGTGGAGCAAGAGACCCAGTACTTC.

The V call is TRBV25-1, the J call TRBJ2-1, with 7 bases identical to TRBD2. V was pared by 4 bases and J by 7 bases, with 7 bases of the junction left unmatched. The CDR3 spans 14 residues. The V gene's germline CDR1 is MGHDK and CDR2 SYGVNS. The CDR3 region is CASSGAGTTNEQFF. For the CDR3, the DNA is TGTGCCAGCAGTGGGGCCGGGACTACGAATGAGCAGTTCTTC. Complete variable domain (other parts from reference TRBV25-1 and TRBJ2-1): EADIYQTPRYLVIGTGKKITLECSQTMGHDKMYWYQQDPGMELHLIHYSYGVNSTEKGDLSSESTVSRIRTEHFPLTLESARPSHTSQYLCASSGAGTTNEQFFGPGTRLTVL.

The rearrangement joins TRBV7-2 to TRBJ1-1, with TRBD1 matching 7 bases. Germline V gives CDR1 SGHTA, CDR2 FQGNSA. CDR3 length equals 13 residues. V shed 4 bases, J shed 3 bases, and the junction held 2 bases outside the gene matches. The chain's CDR3 is CASSYRGYTEAFF. CDR3 bases: TGTGCCAGCAGCTACAGGGGTTACACTGAAGCTTTCTTT.

Written as DNA, the CDR3 is TGTGCCAGCAGTACTACCCCGTCAGGGCCAAGCACAGATACGCAGTATTTT. Translated, it gives CASSTTPSGPSTDTQYF. The chain couples TRBV2 to TRBJ2-3; tentative D call: TRBD1 (5 bases). The germline V and J ends were trimmed by 5 bases and 0 bases, with 18 bases remaining between them. The CDR3 loop spans 17 amino acids. Per the germline V gene, CDR1 is SNHLY and CDR2 is FYNNEI.

V gene TRBV28 combines with J gene TRBJ2-3, with 12 bases lining up with TRBD2. V lost 4 bases to trimming and J lost 7 bases; unmatched junction nucleotides: 6. Germline V CDR1 and CDR2: MDHEN, SYDVKM. The CDR3 is made up of 15 amino acids. The CDR3 nucleotides read TGTGCCAGCAGTTGGAGGACTAGCGGGACATATACGCAGTATTTT. It yields the protein CASSWRTSGTYTQYF. Filled out from reference TRBV28 and TRBJ2-3, the complete variable domain reads DVKVTQSSRYLVKRTGEKVFLECVQDMDHENMFWYRQDPGLGLRLIYFSYDVKMKEKGDIPEGYSVSREKKERFSLILESASTNQTSMYLCASSWRTSGTYTQYFGPGTRLTVL.

The chain links TRBV10-1 to TRBJ1-2; D gene ambiguous. In germline, CDR1 is WNHNN, CDR2 SYGVQD (reference sequence). The CDR3 consists of 13 residues. V lost 3 bases and J 6 bases, leaving 11 bases between the germline ends. CDR3 in amino acids: CASSDWRRNGYTF. The CDR3, as DNA: TGCGCCAGCAGTGATTGGAGAAGGAATGGCTACACCTTC.

J is TRBJ2-5 and V is TRBV18; D possibly corresponds to TRBD1 (6 bases). The CDR3 runs to 15 residues. Germline-derived CDR1 and CDR2 are KGHSH and LQKENI. V lost 3 bases, J lost 5 bases, and 16 bases lay in between. In DNA, the CDR3 is TGTGCCAGCTCACCTAGAAGCGGACAGTTCGAGACCCAGTACTTC. It specifies CASSPRSGQFETQYF.